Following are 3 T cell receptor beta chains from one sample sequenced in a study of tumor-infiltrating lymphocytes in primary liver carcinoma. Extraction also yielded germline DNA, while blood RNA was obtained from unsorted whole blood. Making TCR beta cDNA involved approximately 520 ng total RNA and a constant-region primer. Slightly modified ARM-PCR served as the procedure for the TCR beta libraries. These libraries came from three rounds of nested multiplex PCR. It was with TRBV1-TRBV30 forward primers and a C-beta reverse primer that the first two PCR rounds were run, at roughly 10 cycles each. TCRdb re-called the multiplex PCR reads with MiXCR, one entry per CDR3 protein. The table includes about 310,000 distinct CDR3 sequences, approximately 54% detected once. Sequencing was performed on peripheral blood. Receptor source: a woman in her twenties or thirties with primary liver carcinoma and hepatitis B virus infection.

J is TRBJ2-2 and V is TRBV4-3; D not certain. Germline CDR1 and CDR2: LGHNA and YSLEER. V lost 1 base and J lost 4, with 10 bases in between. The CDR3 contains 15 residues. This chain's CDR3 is CASSQVLTGTGELFF. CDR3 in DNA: TGCGCCAGCAGCCAAGTCCTGACCGGCACCGGGGAGCTGTTTTTT.

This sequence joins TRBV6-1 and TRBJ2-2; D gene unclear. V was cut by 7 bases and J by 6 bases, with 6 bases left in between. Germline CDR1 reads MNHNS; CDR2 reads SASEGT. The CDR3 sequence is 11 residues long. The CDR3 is CASISSGELFF. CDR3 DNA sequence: TGTGCCAGCATTTCTTCCGGGGAGCTGTTTTTT.

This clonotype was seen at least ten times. The CDR3 spells CASSLWGTGAKNIQYF. CDR3 sequence (DNA): TGTGCCAGCAGCTTGTGGGGGACGGGGGCCAAAAACATTCAGTACTTC. The V gene is TRBV5-6, the J gene TRBJ2-4, with D perhaps being TRBD1 or TRBD2 (5 bases each). Trimming stripped 1 base from V and 1 base from J, with 12 bases between. CDR3 length equals 16 residues. Germline CDR1 SGHDT, CDR2 YYEEEE.